The rows below give T cell receptor beta chains drawn from one sample of a study of blood T cell repertoires in COVID-19. Here immunoSEQ multiplex PCR was the method, and the copy in TCRdb shows in-frame clones only, minus some. The top ten hold 2% to 3% of the sample, which has about 220,000 clones, about four fifths seen once. The sample comprised peripheral blood. The receptors were sampled from a woman in her thirties or forties with active or convalescent COVID-19. Each CDR3 is given with its conserved first and last residue. D genes are given only for firm matches. Clone size is shown for a subset of rows, as once, few, many or a class of expanded clone.

abundance: -; d_gene: -; v_gene: TRBV4-3; j_gene: TRBJ1-4; CDR3nt: TGCGCCAGCAGCCAAGGGATGGAGGAAAAACTGTTTTTT; CDR3aa: CASSQGMEEKLFF
abundance: -; d_gene: -; v_gene: TRBV6-5; j_gene: TRBJ1-2; CDR3nt: TGTGCCAGCAGTCCCGAGGGGCGGGGCTATGGCTACACCTTC; CDR3aa: CASSPEGRGYGYTF
abundance: -; d_gene: -; v_gene: TRBV19; j_gene: TRBJ2-2; CDR3nt: TGTGCCAGCGTTCGAGGGTACTCCACGAACACCGGGGAGCTGTTTTTT; CDR3aa: CASVRGYSTNTGELFF
abundance: few; d_gene: TRBD2; v_gene: TRBV4-2; j_gene: TRBJ2-3; CDR3nt: TGTGCCAGCAGCCAGTCCGGTGCCGGGGGGGCCCCAGATACGCAGTATTTT; CDR3aa: CASSQSGAGGAPDTQYF
abundance: -; d_gene: -; v_gene: TRBV6-5; j_gene: TRBJ1-3; CDR3nt: TGTGCCAGCACCTCAGAACACTCTGGAAACACCATATATTTT; CDR3aa: CASTSEHSGNTIYF
abundance: -; d_gene: TRBD1; v_gene: TRBV6-5; j_gene: TRBJ1-1; CDR3nt: TGTGCCAGCAGTTTCGTCCGGGACAGCACTGAAGCTTTCTTT; CDR3aa: CASSFVRDSTEAFF
abundance: -; d_gene: -; v_gene: TRBV6-5; j_gene: TRBJ1-4; CDR3nt: TGTGCCAGCAGTTTTACGTTAGCAACTAATGAAAAACTGTTTTTT; CDR3aa: CASSFTLATNEKLFF
abundance: few; d_gene: TRBD1; v_gene: TRBV6-4; j_gene: TRBJ1-2; CDR3nt: TGTGCCAGCAGTGACCTTGAGCCGCGGGACAGAAACTATGGCTACACCTTC; CDR3aa: CASSDLEPRDRNYGYTF
abundance: -; d_gene: -; v_gene: TRBV7-2; j_gene: TRBJ1-2; CDR3nt: TGTGCCAGCAGGCACAGGGTGGATGGCTACACCTTC; CDR3aa: CASRHRVDGYTF
abundance: few; d_gene: TRBD1; v_gene: TRBV2; j_gene: TRBJ1-5; CDR3nt: TGTGCCAGCAGTGTCAGACAGGGGGCTTATCAGCCCCAGCATTTT; CDR3aa: CASSVRQGAYQPQHF
abundance: once; d_gene: -; v_gene: TRBV7-2; j_gene: TRBJ1-2; CDR3nt: TGTGCCAGCAGCTCGAGGGCACTAGGACAGTCGCGAGGCTACACCTTC; CDR3aa: CASSSRALGQSRGYTF
abundance: -; d_gene: -; v_gene: TRBV12-3/TRBV12-4; j_gene: TRBJ2-5; CDR3nt: TGTGCCAGCAGTACCACTCAAGAGACCCAGTACTTC; CDR3aa: CASSTTQETQYF
abundance: -; d_gene: TRBD2; v_gene: TRBV28; j_gene: TRBJ2-2; CDR3nt: TGTGCCAGCAGTTTACGGGGGGGCTCGGTGAACACCGGGGAGCTGTTTTTT; CDR3aa: CASSLRGGSVNTGELFF
abundance: few; d_gene: TRBD1; v_gene: TRBV19; j_gene: TRBJ2-5; CDR3nt: TGTGCCAGTAGGGCGACAGGGAAGGGAGAGACCCAGTACTTC; CDR3aa: CASRATGKGETQYF
abundance: -; d_gene: -; v_gene: TRBV18; j_gene: TRBJ2-7; CDR3nt: TGTGCCAGCTCACGCTACGGGGACGAGCAGTACTTC; CDR3aa: CASSRYGDEQYF
abundance: -; d_gene: -; v_gene: TRBV7-8; j_gene: TRBJ2-3; CDR3nt: TGTGCCAGCAGCCCCGGGACAGATACGCAGTATTTT; CDR3aa: CASSPGTDTQYF
abundance: -; d_gene: -; v_gene: TRBV9; j_gene: TRBJ2-7; CDR3nt: TGTGCCAGCAGCGATCAGGGCTACGAGCAGTACTTC; CDR3aa: CASSDQGYEQYF
abundance: few; d_gene: TRBD1; v_gene: TRBV28; j_gene: TRBJ1-6; CDR3nt: TGTGCCAGCAGTTTGGGGTCGACAGGGGGGAATTCACCCCTCCACTTT; CDR3aa: CASSLGSTGGNSPLHF
abundance: -; d_gene: TRBD2; v_gene: TRBV10-1; j_gene: TRBJ2-1; CDR3nt: TGCGCCAGCAAAGCCGGGGAGCTAGCGGGAAACAATGAGCAGTTCTTC; CDR3aa: CASKAGELAGNNEQFF
abundance: -; d_gene: -; v_gene: TRBV10-3; j_gene: TRBJ1-2; CDR3nt: TGTGCCATCAGTGACAGGAGGGCGAACTATGGCTACACCTTC; CDR3aa: CAISDRRANYGYTF
abundance: -; d_gene: -; v_gene: TRBV28; j_gene: TRBJ1-5; CDR3nt: TGTGCCAGCAGTACCGGGAGTCAGCCCCAGCATTTT; CDR3aa: CASSTGSQPQHF
abundance: few; d_gene: -; v_gene: TRBV5-1; j_gene: TRBJ1-2; CDR3nt: TGCGCCAGCAGCTTGGAGGTCGGGGGCTATGGCTACACCTTC; CDR3aa: CASSLEVGGYGYTF
abundance: -; d_gene: -; v_gene: TRBV6-2/TRBV6-3; j_gene: TRBJ2-1; CDR3nt: TGTGCCAGCAGCCGTTCCGGGGGTGAGCAGTTCTTC; CDR3aa: CASSRSGGEQFF
abundance: -; d_gene: TRBD1; v_gene: TRBV5-4; j_gene: TRBJ1-2; CDR3nt: TGTGCCAGCAGCCTAGGGGGACAGCGGACCTATGGCTACACCTTC; CDR3aa: CASSLGGQRTYGYTF
abundance: few; d_gene: -; v_gene: TRBV6-5; j_gene: TRBJ1-2; CDR3nt: TGTGCCAGCAGTTACTCGAGTCAACGAGGCTATGGCTACACCTTC; CDR3aa: CASSYSSQRGYGYTF
abundance: -; d_gene: TRBD1; v_gene: TRBV27; j_gene: TRBJ2-1; CDR3nt: TGTGCCAGCAGGGAGACAGGGGGCTCTAGTGAGCAGTTCTTC; CDR3aa: CASRETGGSSEQFF
abundance: -; d_gene: TRBD2; v_gene: TRBV19; j_gene: TRBJ2-3; CDR3nt: TGTGCCAGTACCGACCGACTAGCTCGTGGCACAGATACGCAGTATTTT; CDR3aa: CASTDRLARGTDTQYF
abundance: -; d_gene: -; v_gene: TRBV2; j_gene: TRBJ2-7; CDR3nt: TGTGCCAGCAGTGACCAGGGGTTCGAGCAGTACTTC; CDR3aa: CASSDQGFEQYF
abundance: -; d_gene: TRBD1; v_gene: TRBV27; j_gene: TRBJ2-7; CDR3nt: TGTGCCAGCAGTTTTTCGTCAGGAGACAGGGGGCCGTACGAGCAGTACTTC; CDR3aa: CASSFSSGDRGPYEQYF
abundance: -; d_gene: TRBD2; v_gene: TRBV9; j_gene: TRBJ2-3; CDR3nt: TGTGCCAGCAGCGTAAGTCATAGCGGGGGTAACCGACATTCATCTACGCAGTATTTT; CDR3aa: CASSVSHSGGNRHSSTQYF